This TCR beta chain was observed in a study of PD-L1 blockade in urothelial cancer. Study-wide background: Researchers looked at the blood 3 weeks (second dose) and 6 weeks after treatment began. There were a median of around 140,000 T cells in blood samples. Study-level points and caveats: Patients with below-median pretreatment blood clonality survived longer.

Time point specified: pretreatment peripheral blood. The sample holds one count of this clone. Its antigen is undetermined. V was shortened by 2 bases and J by 0 bases, with 8 bases between the two germline ends. The CDR3 totals 14 residues. CDR1 and CDR2 (germline): SGHRS, YFSETQ. Generated by immunoSEQ multiplex PCR, the TCRdb table keeps only in-frame clones and is missing some. This table holds tens of thousands of clones, over 75% found once. This clonotype was obtained from a man aged 60 to 69 with urothelial cancer. This chain uses TRBV5-1 with TRBJ1-1; D is possibly TRBD1 (6 bases). The sequencing used PBMCs, collected around atezolizumab (anti-PD-L1) treatment. This CDR3 reads CASSLGGMNTEAFF. CDR3 nucleotide sequence: TGCGCCAGCAGCTTAGGGGGAATGAACACTGAAGCTTTCTTT.